Listed below are T cell receptor beta chains from one sample, sequenced in a study of beta chain features in type 1 diabetes. Here immunoSEQ multiplex PCR was the method, and the copy in TCRdb shows in-frame clones only, minus some. The sample holds a few hundred thousand clones, around 15% seen once. What was sequenced was naive CD4+ T cells from blood. The receptors originated from a man under 40 with type 1 diabetes. The CDR3 runs from the conserved cysteine through the conserved F or W. D genes are given only for firm matches. A clone size is listed for some rows: how often the clone was seen (once, few, many), or a class if it is expanded.

D	size	V	J	CDR3	DNA
NA	NA	TRBV6-6	TRBJ2-1	CASSYSDSFQFF	TGTGCCAGCAGTTACTCCGACAGCTTTCAGTTCTTC
TRBD2	NA	TRBV5-4	TRBJ2-3	CASSLAGEDTQYF	TGTGCCAGCAGCCTTGCGGGAGAGGATACGCAGTATTTT
NA	few	TRBV7-9	TRBJ2-7	CASSSRGETYEQYF	TGTGCCAGCAGCTCCCGGGGTGAGACCTACGAGCAGTACTTC
NA	NA	TRBV9	TRBJ2-3	CASSPQEGSTDTQYF	TGTGCCAGCAGCCCCCAGGAGGGGAGCACAGATACGCAGTATTTT
TRBD1	NA	TRBV11-2	TRBJ2-2	CASSLAGTGGTGELFF	TGTGCCAGCAGCTTGGCCGGGACAGGGGGCACCGGGGAGCTGTTTTTT
NA	NA	TRBV19	TRBJ1-5	CASSQAFHQPQHF	TGTGCCAGTAGTCAGGCCTTTCACCAGCCCCAGCATTTT
TRBD2	few	TRBV7-2	TRBJ2-7	CASSLTGLVSHEQYF	TGTGCCAGCAGCTTAACCGGACTAGTTTCCCACGAGCAGTACTTC
TRBD2	NA	TRBV28	TRBJ2-4	CASSGLGKIAKNIQYF	TGTGCCAGCAGCGGACTAGGGAAAATAGCCAAAAACATTCAGTACTTC
NA	NA	TRBV7-2	TRBJ1-5	CASSLDPSFQPQHF	TGTGCCAGCAGCTTAGATCCTTCGTTCCAGCCCCAGCATTTT
NA	few	TRBV30	TRBJ1-5	CAWSPDSQNQPQHF	TGTGCCTGGAGTCCCGACAGCCAAAATCAGCCCCAGCATTTT
NA	NA	TRBV9	TRBJ2-5	CASSVGGVLQETQYF	TGTGCCAGCAGCGTAGGGGGAGTCCTCCAAGAGACCCAGTACTTC
TRBD2	few	TRBV28	TRBJ2-7	CASSTRTSGSRYEQYF	TGTGCCAGCAGTACTCGGACTAGCGGATCTCGCTACGAGCAGTACTTC
TRBD2	NA	TRBV14	TRBJ2-1	CASSPVQGGLASGEQFF	TGTGCCAGCAGCCCAGTACAAGGAGGACTAGCCTCAGGAGAGCAGTTCTTC
NA	NA	TRBV7-3	TRBJ2-3	CASTASGTDTQYF	TGTGCCAGCACCGCGAGCGGCACAGATACGCAGTATTTT
NA	few	TRBV28	TRBJ2-7	CASSLAPSSYEQYF	TGTGCCAGCAGTTTGGCACCTAGCTCCTACGAGCAGTACTTC
TRBD2	few	TRBV7-8	TRBJ2-3	CASSLDAGLAPDTQYF	TGTGCCAGCAGCTTAGATGCGGGACTAGCCCCAGATACGCAGTATTTT
NA	NA	TRBV10-3	TRBJ2-1	CAISESGREGEQFF	TGTGCCATCAGTGAGTCCGGCAGGGAAGGAGAGCAGTTCTTC
TRBD2	NA	TRBV7-9	TRBJ2-1	CASSLASSGRPPDYNEQFF	TGTGCCAGCAGCTTAGCGTCTAGCGGGAGGCCACCGGATTACAATGAGCAGTTCTTC
TRBD2	NA	TRBV30	TRBJ2-7	CACTGTSGSGGYEQYF	TGTGCCTGTACGGGGACTAGCGGGAGCGGTGGCTACGAGCAGTACTTC
NA	few	TRBV21-1	TRBJ2-5	CASSSEDQETQYF	TGTGCCAGCAGCAGCGAGGACCAAGAGACCCAGTACTTC
TRBD1	NA	TRBV18	TRBJ1-5	CASSPIGTGDYQPQHF	TGTGCCAGCTCACCTATTGGGACAGGGGATTATCAGCCCCAGCATTTT
TRBD1	NA	TRBV5-4	TRBJ1-1	CASSPTGGNRGTEAFF	TGTGCCAGCAGCCCGACAGGGGGCAATCGGGGCACTGAAGCTTTCTTT
TRBD1	NA	TRBV7-9	TRBJ2-5	CASRQQGADGETQYF	TGTGCCAGCAGGCAACAGGGGGCGGATGGAGAGACCCAGTACTTC
TRBD1	few	TRBV28	TRBJ2-1	CASSQRQGTYNEQFF	TGTGCCAGCAGTCAAAGACAGGGAACGTACAATGAGCAGTTCTTC
NA	few	TRBV30	TRBJ2-1	CAWSESLGKKRKNEQFF	TGTGCCTGGAGTGAAAGCCTAGGAAAGAAGCGCAAAAATGAGCAGTTCTTC
NA	few	TRBV2	TRBJ1-1	CASCYGSNTEAFF	TGTGCCAGCTGTTACGGGTCGAACACTGAAGCTTTCTTT
TRBD2	NA	TRBV28	TRBJ2-4	CASTPRAGLKNIQYF	TGTGCCAGCACCCCGCGAGCGGGGCTCAAAAACATTCAGTACTTC
TRBD1	NA	TRBV5-5	TRBJ2-7	CASSTVGDRDGYEQYF	TGTGCCAGCAGCACGGTTGGGGACAGGGATGGCTACGAGCAGTACTTC
NA	NA	TRBV2	TRBJ1-2	CASSEGLNYGYTF	TGTGCCAGCAGTGAGGGACTGAACTATGGCTACACCTTC
TRBD1	NA	TRBV30	TRBJ2-7	CAWSGGLSGQGYEQYF	TGTGCCTGGAGTGGTGGGCTTTCGGGACAGGGCTACGAGCAGTACTTC
TRBD1	NA	TRBV7-2	TRBJ1-1	CASSSQGGVVTEAFF	TGTGCCAGCAGCTCCCAAGGGGGCGTTGTCACTGAAGCTTTCTTT
TRBD1	few	TRBV15	TRBJ2-1	CATSVGQGAYNEQFF	TGTGCCACCAGCGTGGGACAGGGGGCCTACAATGAGCAGTTCTTC
NA	NA	TRBV5-6	TRBJ1-5	CASSLDRNQPQHF	TGTGCCAGCAGCCTTGACAGAAATCAGCCCCAGCATTTT
TRBD2	few	TRBV7-3	TRBJ2-1	CASSEHGGYNEQFF	TGTGCCAGCAGCGAACACGGGGGGTACAATGAGCAGTTCTTC
TRBD1	NA	TRBV5-1	TRBJ1-2	CASSTGDRSGYTF	TGCGCCAGCAGTACAGGGGACCGGAGTGGCTACACCTTC
TRBD1	few	TRBV9	TRBJ2-1	CASSVAGGWAGGNNEQFF	TGTGCCAGCAGCGTAGCCGGGGGATGGGCAGGGGGCAACAATGAGCAGTTCTTC
TRBD2	NA	TRBV9	TRBJ2-1	CASSLSGRANEQFF	TGTGCCAGCAGCCTTAGCGGGAGGGCCAATGAGCAGTTCTTC
NA	few	TRBV28	TRBJ2-1	CASSHSREQFF	TGTGCCAGCAGTCACTCACGGGAGCAGTTCTTC
TRBD1	NA	TRBV7-9	TRBJ2-3	CASSQGTGRTDTQYF	TGTGCCAGCAGCCAAGGGACAGGGAGGACAGATACGCAGTATTTT
NA	NA	TRBV2	TRBJ2-3	CAISIRETDTQYF	TGTGCCATCTCAATCCGGGAGACAGATACGCAGTATTTT
TRBD1	few	TRBV30	TRBJ1-2	CAWSLGTATGYTF	TGTGCCTGGAGTCTCGGGACAGCAACGGGCTACACCTTC
TRBD1	NA	TRBV29-1	TRBJ2-1	CSVEVPGQGLWNEQFF	TGCAGCGTTGAAGTGCCGGGACAGGGTTTATGGAATGAGCAGTTCTTC
TRBD1	NA	TRBV11-1	TRBJ2-2	CASTDRGSPGELFF	TGTGCCAGCACCGACAGGGGATCGCCCGGGGAGCTGTTTTTT
TRBD2	few	TRBV4-3	TRBJ2-1	CASSQGLDRANEQFF	TGCGCCAGCAGCCAGGGACTAGATCGCGCTAATGAGCAGTTCTTC
TRBD1	few	TRBV27	TRBJ1-4	CASSFAGQGHEKLFF	TGTGCCAGCAGTTTCGCCGGACAGGGTCATGAAAAACTGTTTTTT
TRBD1	once	TRBV9	TRBJ2-2	CASSALDRGGGGTGELFF	TGTGCCAGCAGCGCACTAGACAGGGGCGGTGGTGGGACCGGGGAGCTGTTTTTT